This T cell receptor (beta chain) was captured by sequencing in a study of cytomegalovirus exposure and HLA in healthy donors. Study outcomes and limitations: For most TCR beta V segments, an earlier analysis put the productive rate at about 87% or about 30% of the time. Through in vitro validation, a few CMV-associated chains were shown to be specific for CMV antigens.

Researchers ran the PCR with 60 Vbeta and 13 Jbeta primers. Using immunoSEQ multiplex PCR, the repertoire was profiled, and TCRdb retains in-frame clones only, with some absent. The sample shows 75,000 to 85,000 clones, and 0.58% sits with its ten largest clones. Concerning this clone itself: Its antigen is still unknown.

Though nominally healthy at sampling, donors likely had unrecorded immune exposures. V lost 1 base, J lost 8 bases, and 11 bases lay in between. Germline CDR1 and CDR2: LNHDA and SQIVND (reference sequence). The length of the CDR3 is 14 residues. The sequenced sample consisted of PBMCs. The sequence was collected from a man in his fifties or sixties in good health and CMV-seronegative. The rearrangement links TRBV19 to TRBJ1-4, with D unclear. The CDR3 here is CASSIVGGKEKLFF. For the CDR3, the DNA is TGTGCCAGTAGTATAGTAGGAGGGAAAGAAAAACTGTTTTTT.